This T cell receptor (beta chain) derives from a study of CD8 T cells in Susac syndrome (dated by TCRdb to 2018 to 2020). About the study as a whole: Whether CD8+ T cell activation and differentiation in Susac syndrome was antigen driven was tested using repertoire sequencing. The clonality of the CD8+ T cell repertoire was compared across approximately 11 healthy donors, some 14 Susac syndrome patients and under 18 multiple sclerosis patients. Summary of the overall study and its limitations: The study acknowledged that relatively few individuals were included in the TCR sequencing and HLA analysis.

RNA was extracted using the RNeasy kit, and roughly 0.45 to 1 microgram was reverse transcribed with random hexamers. TCR beta CDR3 regions were amplified with the immunoSEQ multiplex PCR assay covering 54 Vbeta and 13 Jbeta segments. PCR amplification bias was corrected using a synthetic template baseline for primer optimization and computational correction. Processing in the source paper ran as follows. Only productive sequences were kept, with reads annotated to V, D and J genes according to IMGT and analyzed in immunoSEQ Analyzer. To calculate clonality, Shannon entropy was normalized by log2 of the number of productive unique sequences and then subtracted from one. For each patient and control, public and private clones were evaluated within the 100 most prevalent clones. A clone was defined as Susac-specific if it was absent from the healthy and MS cohorts, from over 1,000 published viral clones and from other ImmuneACCESS disease sequences. TCRdb's own reprocessing of the public reads used fastp at Q25 and MiXCR and kept productive beta chains. Here each entry gathers all rows of one CDR3 protein and keeps the most common genes and DNA. These V and J calls derive from TCRdb rather than the authors' analysis. Within this sample are around 270,000 distinct CDR3 sequences, with almost 85% of them counted one time only. The ten top clones hold 0.21% of the sample.

Peripheral blood CD8+ and CD4+ T cells from healthy donors, Susac syndrome patients and multiple sclerosis patients were profiled by high-throughput TCR beta sequencing. Multiple sclerosis controls were treatment-naive patients with stable or active relapsing-remitting disease fulfilling revised McDonald criteria. Bulk CD8+ and CD4+ T cells were purified by magnetic negative isolation, whereas CD8+ TEMRA cells were enriched by FACS. Blood was collected in EDTA tubes and processed within 24 hours, with PBMCs isolated through density gradient centrifugation. PBMCs intended for TCR sequencing were cryopreserved in liquid nitrogen and thawed later in a water bath at 37 degrees C. The sorted or isolated CD4+, CD8+ and CD8+ TEMRA cells had a purity of 90% or higher. As regards this clonotype: It lacks a known antigen. There are no base qualities to consult, and no much larger clone falls within one base.

V has 3 bases trimmed and J has 0 bases trimmed; junction bases matching no gene number 4. Reading the germline V gene (reference sequence) gives CDR1 DFQATT and CDR2 SNEGSKA. Measured from the cysteine to the phenylalanine, the CDR3 is 15 residues long. CDR3 DNA only is kept here, 45 bases in frame from base 1. The sequenced sample was CD8+ T cells from PBMCs. This TCR derives from a human donor with multiple sclerosis. The V and J genes are TRBV20-1 and TRBJ2-7, and TRBD2 matches 11 of the central bases. CDR3 reads: CSARGLAALSYEQYF. The DNA sequence is TGCAGTGCTAGGGGACTAGCGGCTCTCTCCTACGAGCAGTACTTC.